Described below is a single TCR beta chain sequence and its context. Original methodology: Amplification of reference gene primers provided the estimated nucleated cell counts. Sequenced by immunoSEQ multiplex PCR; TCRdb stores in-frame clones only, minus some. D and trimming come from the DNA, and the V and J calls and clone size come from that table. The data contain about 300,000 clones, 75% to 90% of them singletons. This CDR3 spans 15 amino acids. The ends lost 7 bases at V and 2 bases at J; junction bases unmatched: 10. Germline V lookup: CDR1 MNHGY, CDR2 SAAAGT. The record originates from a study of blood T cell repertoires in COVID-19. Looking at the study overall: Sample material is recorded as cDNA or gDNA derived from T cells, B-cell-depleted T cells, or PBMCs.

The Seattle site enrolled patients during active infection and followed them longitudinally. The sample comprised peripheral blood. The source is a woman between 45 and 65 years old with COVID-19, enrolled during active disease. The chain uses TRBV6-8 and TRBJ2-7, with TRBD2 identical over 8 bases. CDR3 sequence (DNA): TGTGCCAGCAAGATAGCGGGAAGGGCGGCCTACGAGCAGTACTTC. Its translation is CASKIAGRAAYEQYF.